The rows below give T cell receptor beta chains drawn from one sample of a study of T cells in Graves' hyperthyroidism and ophthalmopathy. TCRdb recomputed calls from the multiplex PCR reads with MiXCR, one row per CDR3 protein. The sample holds about 380,000 distinct CDR3 sequences, approximately 18% seen once. Sequencing was done on a sample of blood. The receptors were sampled from a young man with Graves' ophthalmopathy. Each CDR3 is given with its conserved first and last residue. D genes are given only for firm matches. Size is stated for part of the rows, as once, few or many counts, or as a class when the clone is expanded.

>TRBJ1-1|-|-|TRBV28
CASRGPGTEAFF
TGTGCCAGCAGGGGGCCGGGCACTGAAGCTTTCTTT
>TRBJ2-1|many|TRBD2|TRBV9
CASSVAGEGWPYNEQFF
TGTGCCAGCAGCGTAGCTGGGGAGGGGTGGCCCTACAATGAGCAGTTCTTC
>TRBJ2-1|many|-|TRBV20-1
CAPGSGSDVNEQFF
TGCGCCCCGGGGTCCGGGTCCGACGTCAATGAGCAGTTCTTC
>TRBJ1-1|many|TRBD1|TRBV5-1
CASSLGGGQSEAFF
TGCGCCAGCAGCTTGGGGGGGGGACAGAGTGAAGCTTTCTTT
>TRBJ2-7|few|TRBD2|TRBV4-1
CASSQDGPRDYSYEQYF
TGCGCCAGCAGCCAAGATGGCCCCCGGGACTACTCCTACGAGCAGTACTTC
>TRBJ1-5|few|-|TRBV10-1
CASSLGSRDNQPQHF
TGCGCCAGCAGCCTCGGGTCTAGGGACAATCAGCCCCAGCATTTT
>TRBJ2-1|many|TRBD2|TRBV11-2
CASSLDLAGGLNEQFF
TGTGCCAGCAGCTTAGATCTGGCGGGGGGTTTGAATGAGCAGTTCTTC
>TRBJ2-3|many|-|TRBV7-3
CASRDSGRGSTQYF
TGTGCCAGCAGAGACTCCGGTAGGGGGTCGACGCAGTATTTT
>TRBJ1-2|many|-|TRBV2
CASSGEFNYGYTF
TGTGCCAGCAGTGGAGAGTTCAACTATGGCTACACCTTC
>TRBJ1-4|few|TRBD1|TRBV7-9
CASSHRTGELGKLFF
TGTGCCAGCAGCCATAGGACAGGGGAGTTGGGAAAACTGTTTTTT
>TRBJ1-6|-|TRBD1|TRBV19
CASSIGTVNSPLHF
TGTGCCAGTAGTATCGGGACAGTAAATTCACCCCTCCACTTT
>TRBJ1-2|many|TRBD1|TRBV2
CASSEGATGMSYTF
TGTGCCAGCAGCGAGGGGGCGACAGGGATGAGCTACACCTTC
>TRBJ2-1|many|-|TRBV20-1
CSARNRSYNEQFF
TGCAGTGCTAGAAACAGGAGCTACAATGAGCAGTTCTTC
>TRBJ1-2|many|-|TRBV20-1
CSAKAEGYTRGYTF
TGCAGTGCTAAAGCCGAGGGTTATACTAGGGGCTACACCTTC
>TRBJ1-2|many|-|TRBV2
CASGIRDANYGYTF
TGTGCCAGCGGGATCAGGGACGCTAACTATGGCTACACCTTC
>TRBJ2-7|many|TRBD1|TRBV20-1
CSADLTQGAKSSYEQYF
TGCAGTGCTGACCTTACCCAGGGGGCGAAGAGCTCCTACGAGCAGTACTTC
>TRBJ1-1|-|TRBD1|TRBV20-1
CSAYPGTGFTEAFF
TGCAGTGCTTATCCCGGGACAGGGTTCACTGAAGCTTTCTTT
>TRBJ2-7|many|TRBD1|TRBV6-1
CASSYDRGNHEQYF
TGTGCCAGCAGTTACGACAGGGGAAACCACGAGCAGTACTTC
>TRBJ2-7|many|-|TRBV11-2
CASSRRSHEQYF
TGTGCCAGCAGCCGAAGAAGCCACGAGCAGTACTTC
>TRBJ2-2|-|TRBD2|TRBV7-9
CASRTRLAGANTGELFF
TGTGCCAGCAGAACTCGACTAGCGGGAGCGAACACCGGGGAGCTGTTTTTT
>TRBJ1-2|many|-|TRBV2
CASSTGSTTGGYTF
TGTGCCAGCAGTACCGGGAGTACGACTGGAGGCTACACCTTC
>TRBJ1-5|-|-|TRBV9
CASSVDPLQPQHF
TGTGCCAGCAGCGTAGACCCCCTCCAGCCCCAGCATTTT
>TRBJ1-2|few|TRBD1|TRBV6-1
CASRAGQGTYGYTF
TGTGCCAGCAGAGCAGGACAGGGGACCTATGGCTACACCTTC
>TRBJ2-1|many|-|TRBV20-1
CSARKDNEQFF
TGCAGTGCTAGAAAAGACAATGAGCAGTTCTTC
>TRBJ1-1|-|TRBD1|TRBV6-2/TRBV6-3
CASSYRTGGPNTEAFF
TGTGCCAGCAGTTACCGGACAGGGGGCCCGAACACTGAAGCTTTCTTT
>TRBJ1-4|many|-|TRBV7-2
CASSLAAGSHEKLFF
TGTGCCAGCAGCTTAGCGGCAGGGTCCCATGAAAAACTGTTTTTT
>TRBJ1-1|-|TRBD1|TRBV7-2
CASIRGGENTEAFF
TGTGCCAGCATCAGGGGGGGGGAGAACACTGAAGCTTTCTTT
>TRBJ2-7|-|TRBD1|TRBV18
CASSSPRTGINEQYF
TGTGCCAGCTCAAGCCCAAGGACAGGGATCAACGAGCAGTACTTC
>TRBJ2-5|many|TRBD2|TRBV18
CASSPNSGEEETQYF
TGTGCCAGCTCACCGAACAGCGGGGAAGAAGAGACCCAGTACTTC
>TRBJ2-3|few|TRBD2|TRBV6-1
CASRGLAGGTQYF
TGTGCCAGCAGGGGACTAGCGGGGGGTACGCAGTATTTT
>TRBJ1-1|many|-|TRBV28
CASSSPGGNTEAFF
TGTGCCAGCAGTTCTCCGGGGGGGAACACTGAAGCTTTCTTT
>TRBJ1-2|many|-|TRBV5-1
CASSPEAGNFYGYTF
TGCGCCAGCAGCCCGGAGGCAGGGAACTTCTATGGCTACACCTTC
>TRBJ1-5|many|TRBD1|TRBV2
CASRGGTVNQPQHF
TGTGCCAGCAGAGGCGGGACAGTCAATCAGCCCCAGCATTTT
>TRBJ1-1|-|-|TRBV19
CASSTSWAHEAFF
TGTGCCAGTAGTACGTCTTGGGCCCATGAAGCTTTCTTT
>TRBJ1-3|-|-|TRBV10-1
CASRDPSADTIYF
TGCGCCAGCAGGGACCCCTCGGCGGACACCATATATTTT
>TRBJ2-1|many|TRBD2|TRBV7-3
CASSLGGTSGGRDEQFF
TGTGCCAGCAGCTTGGGCGGGACTAGCGGGGGGCGCGATGAGCAGTTCTTC
>TRBJ1-2|many|-|TRBV5-1
CASSLEASGRYGYTF
TGCGCCAGCAGCTTGGAGGCCTCAGGGCGCTATGGCTACACCTTC
>TRBJ1-1|-|-|TRBV28
CASSRPGTENTEAFF
TGTGCCAGCAGTCGCCCCGGGACGGAGAACACTGAAGCTTTCTTT
>TRBJ2-7|many|-|TRBV12-3/TRBV12-4
CASSLTPTGSHEQYF
TGTGCCAGCAGTTTAACCCCGACAGGCTCCCACGAGCAGTACTTC
>TRBJ1-1|-|-|TRBV12-3/TRBV12-4
CASSFGTFGAFF
TGTGCCAGCAGTTTCGGGACGTTTGGAGCTTTCTTT
>TRBJ2-6|-|-|TRBV4-1
CASSQAKGAGANVLTF
TGCGCCAGCAGCCAAGCCAAGGGGGCTGGGGCCAACGTCCTGACTTTC
>TRBJ1-6|-|-|TRBV7-2
CASSLASFSVYNSPLHF
TGTGCCAGCAGCTTAGCTTCCTTTAGTGTGTATAATTCACCCCTCCACTTT
>TRBJ2-5|-|-|TRBV5-5
CASRRDSSGETQYF
TGTGCCAGCCGTCGAGACAGCTCGGGAGAGACCCAGTACTTC
>TRBJ1-2|few|-|TRBV5-1
CASSLADRLYGYTF
TGCGCCAGCAGCTTGGCCGACCGCCTCTATGGCTACACCTTC
>TRBJ1-6|-|TRBD1|TRBV15
CATSRIRGLGSPLHF
TGTGCCACCAGCAGAATAAGGGGGCTAGGTTCACCCCTCCACTTT
>TRBJ2-7|many|TRBD1|TRBV12-5
CASGLAAGTGTTYEQYF
TGTGCTAGTGGTTTGGCAGCAGGGACAGGAACTACCTACGAGCAGTACTTC
>TRBJ2-5|-|-|TRBV6-5
CASSYGGPQETQYF
TGTGCCAGCAGTTACGGAGGGCCTCAAGAGACCCAGTACTTC
>TRBJ2-3|-|-|TRBV5-1
CASSSPTAPEGTQYF
TGCGCCAGCAGCTCGCCCACCGCCCCGGAGGGTACGCAGTATTTT